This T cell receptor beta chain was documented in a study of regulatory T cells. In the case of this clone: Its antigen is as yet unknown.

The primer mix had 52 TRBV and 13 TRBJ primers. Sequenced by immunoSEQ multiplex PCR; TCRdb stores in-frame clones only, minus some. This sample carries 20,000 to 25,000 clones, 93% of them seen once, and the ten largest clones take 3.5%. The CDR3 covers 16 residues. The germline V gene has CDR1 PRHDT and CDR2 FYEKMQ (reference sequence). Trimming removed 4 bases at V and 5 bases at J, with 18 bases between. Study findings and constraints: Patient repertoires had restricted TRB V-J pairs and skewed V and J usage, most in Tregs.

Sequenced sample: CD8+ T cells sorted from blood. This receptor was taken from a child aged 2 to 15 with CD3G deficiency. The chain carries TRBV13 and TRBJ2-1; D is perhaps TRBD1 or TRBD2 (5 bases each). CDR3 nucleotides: TGTGCCAGCAGCTCCCTCGGGACCTCTGGGAACAATGAGCAGTTCTTC. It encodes CASSSLGTSGNNEQFF. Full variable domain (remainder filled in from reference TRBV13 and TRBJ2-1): AAGVIQSPRHLIKEKRETATLKCYPIPRHDTVYWYQQGPGQDPQFLISFYEKMQSDKGSIPDRFSAQQFSDYHSELNMSSLELGDSALYFCASSSLGTSGNNEQFFGPGTRLTVL.